This entry lists 4 T cell receptor beta chains sequenced from one sample in a study of blood T cell repertoires in COVID-19. Profiled with immunoSEQ multiplex PCR; TCRdb holds only in-frame clones, not every one. The table shows approximately 150,000 clones, with around 84% occurring only once. Sequencing used peripheral blood. The receptor source for this set is a woman older than 75 with COVID-19, enrolled during active disease.

This clone showed up just once. The J gene is TRBJ2-5, the V gene TRBV5-6; the match to TRBD2 covers 7 bases. Germline values: CDR1 SGHDT, CDR2 YYEEEE. The CDR3 has 17 amino acids. After removal of 4 bases from V and 5 bases from J, the junction contained 17 bases not matched to a gene. CDR3 bases: TGTGCCAGCAGCCCCCGTGCAGGCCTCCCCGGGAGGGAGACCCAGTACTTC. It is translated as CASSPRAGLPGRETQYF.

Here the CDR3 reads CASSYPLRSNYGYTF. The CDR3 DNA is TGTGCCAGCAGTTACCCTTTGAGGAGTAACTATGGCTACACCTTC. The chain links TRBV28 to TRBJ1-2; the D is unclear. The V gene lost 4 bases and the J gene lost 1 base, with 13 bases spanning the gap. Germline loops: CDR1 MDHEN, CDR2 SYDVKM. The CDR3 runs to 15 residues.

J is TRBJ2-1 and V is TRBV27; D call uncertain. V was pared by 6 bases and J by 10 bases, with 10 bases between. CDR1 and CDR2 from the germline V gene are MNHEY and SMNVEV (reference sequence). This CDR3 has 11 amino acids. The CDR3 DNA follows: TGTGCCAGCAGATCGAGGTGGGAGCAGTTCTTC. It translates to CASRSRWEQFF.

Here the CDR3 DNA reads TGCGGAGAGTGGCGGAACACTGAAGCTTTCTTT. It encodes CGEWRNTEAFF. The V call is TRBV20-1, the J call TRBJ1-1; D ambiguous. Germline CDR1 DFQATT, CDR2 SNEGSKA (reference sequence). The length of the CDR3 is 11 residues.